This T cell receptor (beta chain) was sequenced during a study of OX40 agonist ivuxolimab in advanced cancers. The overall study: Every 2 weeks, patients received ivuxolimab intravenously, dosed at 0.01 to 10 mg/kg.

Study conclusions and caveats: Mean expanded clone counts were higher in CD8+ than CD4+ T cells.

Autoimmune disease history or systemic immunosuppression barred patients. About this clone: No antigen is known for it.

This CDR3 is 17 amino acids long. Trimming pared 4 bases from V and 0 bases from J, leaving 16 bases between. Germline V lookup: CDR1 KGHSH, CDR2 LQKENI. Using immunoSEQ multiplex PCR, the repertoire was profiled, and TCRdb retains in-frame clones only, with some absent. The repertoire holds around 60,000 clones, with approximately 90% as singletons. The sequences come from CD4+ or CD8+ T cells sorted from blood, collected in a trial of the OX40 agonist ivuxolimab. The sequence derives from an adult with an advanced solid tumor such as melanoma, head and neck, liver or kidney cancer. The chain joins TRBV18 to TRBJ1-5; perhaps TRBD1 as D (6 bases). DNA for the CDR3: TGTGCCAGCTCACGAGGGGGGACTACGAATAGCAATCAGCCCCAGCATTTT. It is translated as CASSRGGTTNSNQPQHF.